This TCR beta chain was identified during a study of blood T cell repertoires in COVID-19. Trimming left V 4 bases short and J 2 bases short, with 33 bases between. Germline V gene sequence: CDR1 LGHDT, CDR2 YNNKEL (reference sequence). This CDR3 is built from 21 residues. TCRdb's copy holds only in-frame clones and misses some; the assay was immunoSEQ multiplex PCR. The sample contains about 260,000 clones, 88% of which appear only once. This TCR came from a human donor in a cohort sampled during active COVID-19. V usage is TRBV3-1 (or the pseudogene TRBV3-2) and J usage is TRBJ2-7, with a tentative D call TRBD2 (5 bases). Source material: peripheral blood. The CDR3 loop reads CASSPDPSTRRGGLAAYEQYF. CDR3 nucleotide sequence: TGTGCCAGCAGCCCGGATCCTAGCACTCGTCGAGGTGGGCTGGCTGCCTACGAGCAGTACTTC.